The 5 T cell receptor beta chains reported below all come from one sample, sequenced in a study of blood T cell repertoires in COVID-19. Here immunoSEQ multiplex PCR was the method, and the copy in TCRdb shows in-frame clones only, minus some. The sample consists of tens of thousands of clones, 65% to 85% of them appearing once. Sequenced sample: peripheral blood. The receptors come from an elderly woman with acute or convalescent COVID-19.

The rearrangement joins TRBV15 to TRBJ1-1; no reliable D call. The germline V gene has CDR1 LNHNV and CDR2 YYDKDF (reference sequence). The CDR3 consists of 13 residues. The V gene lost 0 bases and the J gene lost 8 bases, with 10 bases spanning the gap. The CDR3 DNA is TGTGCCACCAGCAGAGATCGCGTTTCCGAAGCTTTCTTT. Amino acid sequence: CATSRDRVSEAFF.

The chain joins TRBV2 to TRBJ1-2; the D is unclear. The CDR3 has 12 residues. Trimming cost V 3 bases and J 1 base, with 3 bases left between them. The germline CDR1 and CDR2 sequences are SNHLY and FYNNEI. Here the CDR3 reads CASSESNYGYTF. Written as DNA, the CDR3 is TGTGCCAGCAGTGAGAGTAACTATGGCTACACCTTC.

The rearrangement uses TRBV19 and TRBJ1-2, with 9 bases matching TRBD1. The CDR3 runs to 14 residues. Germline CDR1 reads LNHDA; CDR2 reads SQIVND (reference sequence). The junction had 7 bases not matched to a gene; V was cut back by 4 bases and J by 7 bases. CDR3 sequence: CASSTRDRVSGYTF. The CDR3 DNA follows: TGTGCCAGTAGTACAAGGGACAGGGTCTCTGGCTACACCTTC.

CDR3: CASSLNSDRGELFF. CDR3 coding DNA: TGTGCCAGCAGCTTAAACTCCGATAGAGGGGAGCTGTTTTTT. The V and J genes are TRBV7-3 and TRBJ2-2; D remains ambiguous. The CDR3 consists of 14 residues. Deletions cut 1 base from V and 8 bases from J, with 11 bases between. Germline values: CDR1 SGHTA, CDR2 FQGTGA.

The chain carries TRBV18 and TRBJ1-2; 11 nucleotides line up with TRBD1. This CDR3 has 13 amino acids. Unmatched junction bases numbered 2, after V lost 3 bases and J lost 8 bases. The germline CDR1 and CDR2 sequences are KGHSH and LQKENI. The CDR3 nucleotides are TGTGCCAGCTCACCGGGACAGGGGGGCGGCTACACCTTC. Translated: CASSPGQGGGYTF. Full variable domain (rest looked up from reference TRBV18 and TRBJ1-2): NAGVMQNPRHLVRRRGQEARLRCSPMKGHSHVYWYRQLPEEGLKFMVYLQKENIIDESGMPKERFSAEFPKEGPSILRIQQVVRGDSAAYFCASSPGQGGGYTFGSGTRLTVV.